Each of the 8 T cell receptor beta chains below was sequenced from the same sample in a study of siplizumab effects on memory and regulatory T cells. Generated by immunoSEQ multiplex PCR, the TCRdb table keeps only in-frame clones and is missing some. In the table there are about 100,000 clones, approximately 91% of which are singletons. The sequencing sample was made of non-Treg CD4+ T cells sorted from blood. The receptors derive from a human donor in good health.

This clone was seen only once. The chain employs TRBV29-1 and TRBJ1-5, with D unclear. V shed 5 bases and J shed 0 bases, with 8 bases lying between them. This CDR3 is 13 amino acids long. Germline loops: CDR1 SQVTM, CDR2 ANQGSEA. In nucleotides, the CDR3 is TGCAGCGTTCAACCGGGTAGCAATCAGCCCCAGCATTTT. Its protein is CSVQPGSNQPQHF.

The V and J genes are TRBV5-1 and TRBJ1-3; D not resolved. V gave up 0 bases and J gave up 2 bases, with 6 bases separating them. Per germline, CDR1 SGHRS and CDR2 YFSETQ. The CDR3 runs 14 residues. CDR3 residues: CASSLEATGNTIYF. In DNA form, the CDR3 reads TGCGCCAGCAGCTTGGAGGCCACTGGAAACACCATATATTTT. Based on the CDR3 plus reference TRBV5-1 and TRBJ1-3, the full variable domain is KAGVTQTPRYLIKTRGQQVTLSCSPISGHRSVSWYQQTPGQGLQFLFEYFSETQRNKGNFPGRFSGRQFSNSRSEMNVSTLELGDSALYLCASSLEATGNTIYFGEGSWLTVV.

This clone showed up just a few times. This chain links TRBV18 with TRBJ2-1; D perhaps matches TRBD2 (5 bases). There are 15 residues in the CDR3. V gave up 3 bases and J gave up 4 bases, with 13 bases separating them. Germline V gives CDR1 KGHSH, CDR2 LQKENI. The CDR3 loop reads CASSPRAWGYNEQFF. The CDR3 nucleotides are TGTGCCAGCTCACCGAGGGCTTGGGGTTACAATGAGCAGTTCTTC.

This chain links TRBV18 with TRBJ1-3; no reliable D call. Deletions cut 3 bases from V and 3 bases from J, with 12 bases between. The length of the CDR3 is 15 residues. The germline V gene has CDR1 KGHSH and CDR2 LQKENI. DNA for the CDR3: TGTGCCAGCTCACCTCTGGATCAGTTTGGAAACACCATATATTTT. Translating gives CASSPLDQFGNTIYF.

The genes are TRBV18 and TRBJ1-5, with TRBD1 matching 10 bases. There are 16 residues in the CDR3. The germline gives CDR1 KGHSH, CDR2 LQKENI. Trimming at V came to 1 base and at J to 1 base, leaving 1 base not matched to a gene. The CDR3 nucleotides are TGTGCCAGCTCACCACAGGGACAGGGGAGCAATCAGCCCCAGCATTTT. This sequence encodes CASSPQGQGSNQPQHF.

The chain carries TRBV11-2 and TRBJ2-3; 7 bases fit TRBD2. CDR1 is SGHAT, CDR2 FQNNGV, per germline. V was clipped by 0 bases and J by 2 bases; unmatched bases: 2. The CDR3 has 15 residues. The CDR3 protein is CASSLDGRLTDTQYF. DNA of the CDR3: TGTGCCAGCAGCTTAGACGGGAGGCTCACAGATACGCAGTATTTT. Drawing the rest from reference TRBV11-2 and TRBJ2-3, the complete variable domain is EAGVAQSPRYKIIEKRQSVAFWCNPISGHATLYWYQQILGQGPKLLIQFQNNGVVDDSQLPKDRFSAERLKGVDSTLKIQPAKLEDSAVYLCASSLDGRLTDTQYFGPGTRLTVL.

The V gene is TRBV6-6, the J gene TRBJ1-1; no definite D call. The CDR3 loop spans 13 amino acids. Germline lookup yields CDR1 MNHNY and CDR2 SVGAGI (reference sequence). V was shortened by 5 bases and J by 1 base, with 8 bases between the two germline ends. CDR3 DNA sequence: TGTGCCAGCAGTCAAAACAGGAACACTGAAGCTTTCTTT. Its protein is CASSQNRNTEAFF.

The chain uses TRBV4-1 and TRBJ2-3; the match to TRBD2 covers 9 bases. The V segment lost 2 bases and the J segment 0 bases; nucleotides outside the gene matches: 6. Germline CDR1 reads MGHRA; CDR2 reads YSYEKL. The CDR3 has 17 residues. CDR3 residues: CASSQLTSGSSTDTQYF. The DNA of the CDR3 is TGCGCCAGCAGCCAATTAACTAGCGGGTCTAGCACAGATACGCAGTATTTT.